This TCR beta chain originates from a study of blood T cell repertoires in COVID-19. This CDR3 spans 16 amino acids. CDR1 MDHEN and CDR2 SYDVKM come from the germline V gene. V shed 5 bases and J 3 bases; nucleotides not matched to a gene: 9. Those enrolled, adults aged 18 to 89 years, came from 24 US areas. Generated by immunoSEQ multiplex PCR, the TCRdb table keeps only in-frame clones and is missing some. Altogether over 300,000 clones are present, 70% to 90% being singletons, with the ten largest covering about 10%. The J gene is TRBJ2-7, the V gene TRBV28; TRBD2 matches at 11 bases. Sequencing was carried out using PBMCs or T cells enriched from blood (not recorded which). The receptor was isolated from a woman under 30 who had recovered from COVID-19. The CDR3 here is CASSPGTSGAIYEQYF. CDR3 bases: TGTGCCAGCAGTCCTGGGACTAGCGGTGCAATCTACGAGCAGTACTTC.